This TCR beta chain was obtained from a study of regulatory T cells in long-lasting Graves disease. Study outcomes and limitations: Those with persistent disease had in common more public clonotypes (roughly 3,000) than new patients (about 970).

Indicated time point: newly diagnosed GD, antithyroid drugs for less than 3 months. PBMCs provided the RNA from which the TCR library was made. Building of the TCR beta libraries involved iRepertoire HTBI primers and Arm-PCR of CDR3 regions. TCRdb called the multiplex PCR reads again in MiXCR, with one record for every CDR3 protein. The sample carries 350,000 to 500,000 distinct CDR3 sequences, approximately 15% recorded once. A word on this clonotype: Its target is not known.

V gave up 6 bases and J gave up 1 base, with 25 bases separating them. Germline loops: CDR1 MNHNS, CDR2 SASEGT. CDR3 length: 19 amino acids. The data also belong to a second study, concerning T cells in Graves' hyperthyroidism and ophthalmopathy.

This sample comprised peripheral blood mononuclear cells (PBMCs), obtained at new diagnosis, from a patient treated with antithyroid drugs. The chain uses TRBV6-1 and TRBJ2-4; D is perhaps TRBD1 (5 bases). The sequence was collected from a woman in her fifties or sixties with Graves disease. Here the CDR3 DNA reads TGTGCCAGCAGCCCGGGCCGCCCCCAGGGTAGGTTGGCCAAAAACATTCAGTACTTC. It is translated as CASSPGRPQGRLAKNIQYF.